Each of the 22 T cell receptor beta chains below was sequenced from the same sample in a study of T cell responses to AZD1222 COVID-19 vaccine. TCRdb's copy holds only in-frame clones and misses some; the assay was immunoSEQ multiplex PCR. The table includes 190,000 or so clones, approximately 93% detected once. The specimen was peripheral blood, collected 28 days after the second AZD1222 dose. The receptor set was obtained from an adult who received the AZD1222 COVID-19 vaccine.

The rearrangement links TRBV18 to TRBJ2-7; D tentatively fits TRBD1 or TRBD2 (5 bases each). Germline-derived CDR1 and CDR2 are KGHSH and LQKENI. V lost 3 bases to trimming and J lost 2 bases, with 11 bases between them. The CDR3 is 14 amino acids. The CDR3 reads CASSPGDGPYEQYF. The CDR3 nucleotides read TGTGCCAGCTCACCGGGGGACGGACCCTACGAGCAGTACTTC.

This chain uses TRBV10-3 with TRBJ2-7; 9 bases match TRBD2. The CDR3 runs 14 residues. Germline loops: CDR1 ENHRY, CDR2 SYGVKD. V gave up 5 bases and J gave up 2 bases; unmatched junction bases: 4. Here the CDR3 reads CAISKTSGAYEQYF. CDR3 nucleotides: TGTGCCATCAGTAAGACTAGCGGTGCCTACGAGCAGTACTTC.

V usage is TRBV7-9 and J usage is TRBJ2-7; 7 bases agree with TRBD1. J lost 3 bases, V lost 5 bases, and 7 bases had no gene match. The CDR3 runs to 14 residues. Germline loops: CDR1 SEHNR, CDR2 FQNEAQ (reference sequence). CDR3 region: CASSPRQGGYEQYF. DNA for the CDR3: TGTGCCAGCAGCCCCCGACAGGGTGGCTACGAGCAGTACTTC.

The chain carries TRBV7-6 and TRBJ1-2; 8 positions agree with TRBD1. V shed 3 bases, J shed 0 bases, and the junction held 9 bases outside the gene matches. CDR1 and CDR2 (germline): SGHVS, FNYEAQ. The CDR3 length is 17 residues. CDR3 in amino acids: CASSFNRGFFTNYGYTF. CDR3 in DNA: TGTGCCAGCAGCTTCAACAGGGGGTTCTTTACTAACTATGGCTACACCTTC.

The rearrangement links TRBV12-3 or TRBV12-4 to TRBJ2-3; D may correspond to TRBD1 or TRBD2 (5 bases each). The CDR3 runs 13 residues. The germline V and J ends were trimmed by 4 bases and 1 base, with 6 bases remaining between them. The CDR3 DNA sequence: TGTGCCAGCAGTTGGGACGGCACAGATACGCAGTATTTT. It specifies CASSWDGTDTQYF.

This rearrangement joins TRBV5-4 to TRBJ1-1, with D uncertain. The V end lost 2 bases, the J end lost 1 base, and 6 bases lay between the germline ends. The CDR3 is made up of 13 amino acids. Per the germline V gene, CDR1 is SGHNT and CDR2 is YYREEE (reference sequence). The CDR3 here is CASSFLENTEAFF. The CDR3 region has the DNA TGTGCCAGCAGCTTTTTAGAGAACACTGAAGCTTTCTTT.

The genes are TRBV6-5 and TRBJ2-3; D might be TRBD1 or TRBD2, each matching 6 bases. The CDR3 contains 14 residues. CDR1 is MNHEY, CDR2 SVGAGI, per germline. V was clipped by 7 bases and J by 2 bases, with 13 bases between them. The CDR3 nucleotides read TGTGCCAGCATCGAGGGGGGCCTCACAGATACGCAGTATTTT. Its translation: CASIEGGLTDTQYF.

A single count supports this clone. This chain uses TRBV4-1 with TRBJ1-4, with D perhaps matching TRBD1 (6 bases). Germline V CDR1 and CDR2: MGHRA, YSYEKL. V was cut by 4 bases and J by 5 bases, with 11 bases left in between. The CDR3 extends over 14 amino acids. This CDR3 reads CASSRGHANEKLFF. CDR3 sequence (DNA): TGCGCCAGCAGCCGGGGACACGCGAATGAAAAACTGTTTTTT.

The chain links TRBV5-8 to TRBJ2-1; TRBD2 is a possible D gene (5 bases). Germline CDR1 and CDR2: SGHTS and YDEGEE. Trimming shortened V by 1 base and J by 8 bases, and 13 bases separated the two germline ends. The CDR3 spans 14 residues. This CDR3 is CASSLYVGSHEQFF. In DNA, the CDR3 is TGTGCCAGCAGCTTGTACGTGGGGAGTCATGAGCAGTTCTTC.

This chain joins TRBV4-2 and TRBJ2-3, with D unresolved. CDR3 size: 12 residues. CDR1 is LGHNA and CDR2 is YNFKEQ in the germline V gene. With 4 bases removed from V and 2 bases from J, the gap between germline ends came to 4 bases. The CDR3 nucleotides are TGTGCCAGCAGCCGAAACACAGATACGCAGTATTTT. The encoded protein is CASSRNTDTQYF.

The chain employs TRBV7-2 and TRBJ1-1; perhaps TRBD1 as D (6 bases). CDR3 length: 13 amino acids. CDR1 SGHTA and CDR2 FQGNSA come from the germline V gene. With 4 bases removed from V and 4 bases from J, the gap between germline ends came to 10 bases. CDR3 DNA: TGTGCCAGCAGCTCGACAGGTACCACTGAAGCTTTCTTT. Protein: CASSSTGTTEAFF.

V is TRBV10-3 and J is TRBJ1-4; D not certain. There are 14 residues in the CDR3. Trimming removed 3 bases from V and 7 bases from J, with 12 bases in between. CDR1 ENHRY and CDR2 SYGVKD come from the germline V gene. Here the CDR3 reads CAISEDLRGEKLFF. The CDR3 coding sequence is TGTGCCATCAGTGAAGACCTCCGGGGTGAAAAACTGTTTTTT.

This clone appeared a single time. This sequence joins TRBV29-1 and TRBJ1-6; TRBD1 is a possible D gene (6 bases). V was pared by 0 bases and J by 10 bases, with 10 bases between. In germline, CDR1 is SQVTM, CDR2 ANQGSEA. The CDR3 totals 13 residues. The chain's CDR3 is CSVEEGAGSPLHF. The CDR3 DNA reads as TGCAGCGTTGAAGAGGGGGCAGGATCACCCCTCCACTTT.

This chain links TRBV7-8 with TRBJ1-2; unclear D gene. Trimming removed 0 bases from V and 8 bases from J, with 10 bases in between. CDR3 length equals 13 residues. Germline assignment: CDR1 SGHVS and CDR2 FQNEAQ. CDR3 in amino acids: CASSLATTGGYTF. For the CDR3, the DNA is TGTGCCAGCAGCTTAGCGACTACGGGAGGCTACACCTTC.

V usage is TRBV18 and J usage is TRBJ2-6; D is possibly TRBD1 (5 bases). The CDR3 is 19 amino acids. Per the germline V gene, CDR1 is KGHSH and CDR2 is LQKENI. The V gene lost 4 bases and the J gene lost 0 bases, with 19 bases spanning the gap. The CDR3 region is CASSRQIQASPSGANVLTF. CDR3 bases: TGTGCCAGCTCACGACAAATACAGGCCTCCCCCTCTGGGGCCAACGTCCTGACTTTC.

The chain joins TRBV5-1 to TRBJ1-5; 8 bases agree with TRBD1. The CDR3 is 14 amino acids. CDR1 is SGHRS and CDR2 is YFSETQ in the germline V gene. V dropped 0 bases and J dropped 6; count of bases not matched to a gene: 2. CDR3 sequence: CASSLGTGSQPQHF. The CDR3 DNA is TGCGCCAGCAGCTTGGGGACAGGGTCTCAGCCCCAGCATTTT.

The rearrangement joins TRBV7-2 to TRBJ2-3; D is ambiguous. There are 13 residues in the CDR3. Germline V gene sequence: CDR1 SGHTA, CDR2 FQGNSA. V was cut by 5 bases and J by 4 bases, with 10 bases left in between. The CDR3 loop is CASSPGRADTQYF. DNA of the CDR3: TGTGCCAGCAGCCCTGGACGCGCAGATACGCAGTATTTT.

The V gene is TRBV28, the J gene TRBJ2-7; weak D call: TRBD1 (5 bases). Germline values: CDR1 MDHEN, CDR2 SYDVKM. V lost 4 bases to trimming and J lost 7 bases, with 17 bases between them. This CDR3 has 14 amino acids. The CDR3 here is CASSSGRATGEQYF. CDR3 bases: TGTGCCAGCAGTTCTGGCAGGGCAACTGGTGAGCAGTACTTC.

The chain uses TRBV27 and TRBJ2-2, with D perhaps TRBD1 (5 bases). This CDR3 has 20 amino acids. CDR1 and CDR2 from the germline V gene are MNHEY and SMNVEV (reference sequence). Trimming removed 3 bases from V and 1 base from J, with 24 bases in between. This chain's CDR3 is CASSFTQRPNRFGNTGELFF. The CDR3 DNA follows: TGTGCCAGCAGTTTTACCCAACGGCCGAACAGGTTCGGGAACACCGGGGAGCTGTTTTTT.

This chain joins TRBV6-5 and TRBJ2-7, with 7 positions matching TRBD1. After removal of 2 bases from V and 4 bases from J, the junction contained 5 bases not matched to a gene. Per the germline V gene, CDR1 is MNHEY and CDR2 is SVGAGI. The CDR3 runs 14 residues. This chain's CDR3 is CASSYGTEKYEQYF. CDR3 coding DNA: TGTGCCAGCAGTTACGGGACAGAAAAGTACGAGCAGTACTTC.

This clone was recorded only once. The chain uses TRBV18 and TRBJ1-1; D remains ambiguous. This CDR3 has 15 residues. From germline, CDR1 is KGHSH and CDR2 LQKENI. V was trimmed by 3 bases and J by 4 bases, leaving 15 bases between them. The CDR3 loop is CASSPRRARSTEAFF. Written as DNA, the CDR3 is TGTGCCAGCTCACCGCGCCGTGCCCGAAGCACTGAAGCTTTCTTT. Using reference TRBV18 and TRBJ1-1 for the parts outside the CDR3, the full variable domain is NAGVMQNPRHLVRRRGQEARLRCSPMKGHSHVYWYRQLPEEGLKFMVYLQKENIIDESGMPKERFSAEFPKEGPSILRIQQVVRGDSAAYFCASSPRRARSTEAFFGQGTRLTVV.

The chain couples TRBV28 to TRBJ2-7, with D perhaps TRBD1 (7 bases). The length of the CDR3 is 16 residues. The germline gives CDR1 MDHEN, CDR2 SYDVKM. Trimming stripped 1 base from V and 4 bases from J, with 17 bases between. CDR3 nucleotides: TGTGCCAGCAGTTTATATCGACAGGGAGGTTCATACGAGCAGTACTTC. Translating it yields CASSLYRQGGSYEQYF. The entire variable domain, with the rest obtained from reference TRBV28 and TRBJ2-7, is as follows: DVKVTQSSRYLVKRTGEKVFLECVQDMDHENMFWYRQDPGLGLRLIYFSYDVKMKEKGDIPEGYSVSREKKERFSLILESASTNQTSMYLCASSLYRQGGSYEQYFGPGTRLTVT.